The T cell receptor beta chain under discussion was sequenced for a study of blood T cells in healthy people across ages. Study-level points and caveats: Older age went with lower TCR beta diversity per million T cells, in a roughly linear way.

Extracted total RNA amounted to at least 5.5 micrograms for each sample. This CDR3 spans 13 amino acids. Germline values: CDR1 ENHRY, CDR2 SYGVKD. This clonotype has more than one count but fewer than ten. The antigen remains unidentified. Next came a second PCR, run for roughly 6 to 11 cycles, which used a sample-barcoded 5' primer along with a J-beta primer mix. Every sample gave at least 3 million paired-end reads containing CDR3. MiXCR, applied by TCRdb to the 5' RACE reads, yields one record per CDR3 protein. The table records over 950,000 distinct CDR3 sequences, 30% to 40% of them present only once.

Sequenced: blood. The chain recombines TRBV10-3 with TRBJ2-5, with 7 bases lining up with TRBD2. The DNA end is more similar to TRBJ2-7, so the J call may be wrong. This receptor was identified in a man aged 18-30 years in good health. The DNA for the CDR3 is TGTGCCATCAGTGAGTCGCCGGGAGGCGAGCAGTACTTC. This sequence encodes CAISESPGGEQYF.